Listed below are T cell receptor beta chains from one sample, sequenced in a study of tumor-infiltrating lymphocytes in localized non-small cell lung cancer. Repertoires were generated with immunoSEQ multiplex PCR, while TCRdb's copy carries only in-frame clones and drops some. The sample holds fewer than 15,000 clones, approximately 74% seen once. Sequences were obtained from uninvolved lung tissue not adjacent to the tumor. All receptors come from a human donor with non-small cell lung cancer. The CDR3 runs from the conserved cysteine through the conserved F or W. D genes are given only for firm matches. The size entry is marked missing in some rows and otherwise reads once, few, many or a size class.

J: TRBJ2-3
V: TRBV5-1
length: 18
D: TRBD1
size: NA
DNA: TGCGCCAGCAGCACCGGGACAGGGGTGGGACCGAGCACAGATACGCAGTATTTT
CDR3: CASSTGTGVGPSTDTQYF

J: TRBJ2-7
V: TRBV11-3
length: 11
D: NA
size: NA
DNA: TGTGCCAGCGGGAGCGACTACGAGCAGTACTTC
CDR3: CASGSDYEQYF

J: TRBJ2-3
V: TRBV7-2
length: 16
D: TRBD2
size: NA
DNA: TGTGCCAGCAGCTTAGGAGCTAGCGGGGGCACAGATACGCAGTATTTT
CDR3: CASSLGASGGTDTQYF

J: TRBJ1-6
V: TRBV30
length: 17
D: TRBD1
size: few
DNA: TGTGCCTGGAGTGTAGGGCCCGGGACAGGGGGCGGTTCACCCCTCCACTTT
CDR3: CAWSVGPGTGGGSPLHF

J: TRBJ2-1
V: TRBV7-9
length: 11
D: NA
size: NA
DNA: TGTGCCAGCACCTCTGGTGATGAGCAGTTCTTC
CDR3: CASTSGDEQFF

J: TRBJ2-7
V: TRBV6-6
length: 13
D: TRBD1
size: NA
DNA: TGTGCCAGCAGTTACTCAGGGGGCAACGAGCAGTACTTC
CDR3: CASSYSGGNEQYF

J: TRBJ2-3
V: TRBV4-1
length: 15
D: TRBD2
size: NA
DNA: TGCGCCAGCAGCCCCCCGGCTAGCGGGGCCGATACGCAGTATTTT
CDR3: CASSPPASGADTQYF

J: TRBJ2-3
V: TRBV15
length: 16
D: NA
size: NA
DNA: TGTGCCACCAGCCCCACCCCTATAGGAAACACAGATACGCAGTATTTT
CDR3: CATSPTPIGNTDTQYF

J: TRBJ2-2
V: TRBV7-2
length: 16
D: TRBD1
size: NA
DNA: TGTGCCAGCAGCTCCCGGGGTAGGGGGCGGAACGGGGAGCTGTTTTTT
CDR3: CASSSRGRGRNGELFF

J: TRBJ2-5
V: TRBV28
length: 13
D: NA
size: NA
DNA: TGTGCCAGCAGTTTTTTCGGGCAAGAGACCCAGTACTTC
CDR3: CASSFFGQETQYF

J: TRBJ2-5
V: TRBV15
length: 13
D: NA
size: NA
DNA: TGTGCCACCAGCAGAGGGGCGGTGGAGACCCAGTACTTC
CDR3: CATSRGAVETQYF

J: TRBJ2-5
V: TRBV7-2
length: 17
D: TRBD1
size: NA
DNA: TGTGCCAGCAGCTTCCCCTCCCGCAGGGGGCTGGCGGAGACCCAGTACTTC
CDR3: CASSFPSRRGLAETQYF

J: TRBJ1-1
V: TRBV29-1
length: 13
D: TRBD1
size: few
DNA: TGCAGCGGAAGGACAGGGCCCAACACTGAAGCTTTCTTT
CDR3: CSGRTGPNTEAFF

J: TRBJ1-5
V: TRBV27
length: 16
D: TRBD1
size: NA
DNA: TGTGCCAGCAGTTCACTGACAGGGGCCAACAATCAGCCCCAGCATTTT
CDR3: CASSSLTGANNQPQHF

J: TRBJ2-3
V: TRBV5-1
length: 15
D: NA
size: NA
DNA: TGCGCCAGCAGCTCTCTGGAGGAGGGGCAAGATACGCAGTATTTT
CDR3: CASSSLEEGQDTQYF

J: TRBJ1-1
V: TRBV27
length: 16
D: TRBD1
size: NA
DNA: TGTGCCAGCAGAAAAACGGGACAGGGGCTGAACACTGAAGCTTTCTTT
CDR3: CASRKTGQGLNTEAFF

J: TRBJ1-1
V: TRBV6-5
length: 13
D: NA
size: NA
DNA: TGTGCCAGCACCGCGGGTGGGAGCACTGAAGCTTTCTTT
CDR3: CASTAGGSTEAFF

J: TRBJ2-6
V: TRBV19
length: 14
D: NA
size: NA
DNA: TGTGCCAGTAGTCGCGGGGCTGGGGCCAACGTCCTGACTTTC
CDR3: CASSRGAGANVLTF

J: TRBJ2-7
V: TRBV29-1
length: 13
D: TRBD1
size: NA
DNA: TGCAGCGTCTCCCGGACAGGGGCCTACGAGCAGTACTTC
CDR3: CSVSRTGAYEQYF

J: TRBJ1-1
V: TRBV5-6
length: 18
D: NA
size: medium-sized
DNA: TGTGCCAGCAGCTTGGGGGAGACGAGATTAAATATGAACACTGAAGCTTTCTTT
CDR3: CASSLGETRLNMNTEAFF

J: TRBJ1-1
V: TRBV5-1
length: 14
D: NA
size: NA
DNA: TGCGCCAGCAGCGAGCAACAAGGGAACCTTGAAGCTTTCTTT
CDR3: CASSEQQGNLEAFF

J: TRBJ2-2
V: TRBV4-3
length: 17
D: TRBD2
size: NA
DNA: TGCGCCAGCAGCCAAAACGAGGGACTAGGAAACACCGGGGAGCTGTTTTTT
CDR3: CASSQNEGLGNTGELFF

J: TRBJ2-3
V: TRBV7-3
length: 13
D: NA
size: NA
DNA: TGTGCCAGCAGCTTGACCGTTTCAAATACGCAGTATTTT
CDR3: CASSLTVSNTQYF

J: TRBJ2-5
V: TRBV27
length: 15
D: TRBD1
size: NA
DNA: TGTGCCAGCAGTTTAAGGGCAGGGGGACGGGAGACCCAGTACTTC
CDR3: CASSLRAGGRETQYF

J: TRBJ2-5
V: TRBV2
length: 13
D: NA
size: NA
DNA: TGTGCCAGCAGTGAACCCAGGGCGGAGACCCAGTACTTC
CDR3: CASSEPRAETQYF

J: TRBJ2-3
V: TRBV9
length: 13
D: NA
size: NA
DNA: TGTGCCAGCAGCGTAGCGGCAACAGATACGCAGTATTTT
CDR3: CASSVAATDTQYF

J: TRBJ1-2
V: TRBV7-9
length: 14
D: NA
size: NA
DNA: TGTGCCAGCAGCCCAGGCCAGGAAGGCTTTGGCTACACCTTC
CDR3: CASSPGQEGFGYTF

J: TRBJ2-5
V: TRBV5-1
length: 16
D: TRBD2
size: NA
DNA: TGCGCCAGCAGCTTGGCAAAGACAGCGGGGTCGGGGACCCAGTACTTC
CDR3: CASSLAKTAGSGTQYF

J: TRBJ2-2
V: TRBV6-6
length: 16
D: TRBD1
size: NA
DNA: TGTGCCAGCAGTCCGGGACAGGGAGGAAGGGGCGGGGAGCTGTTTTTT
CDR3: CASSPGQGGRGGELFF

J: TRBJ2-7
V: TRBV7-9
length: 15
D: NA
size: few
DNA: TGTGCCAGCAGCTTAGTCCCTAGTAGCGGTCACGAGCAGTACTTC
CDR3: CASSLVPSSGHEQYF

J: TRBJ1-4
V: TRBV11-3
length: 15
D: NA
size: NA
DNA: TGTGCCAGCAGCCCCGAACAGGGAACTAATGAAAAACTGTTTTTT
CDR3: CASSPEQGTNEKLFF

J: TRBJ2-7
V: TRBV2
length: 13
D: NA
size: NA
DNA: TGTGCCAGCAGTGAGCAGGGTTTCAACGAGCAGTACTTC
CDR3: CASSEQGFNEQYF

J: TRBJ1-1
V: TRBV11-3
length: 14
D: NA
size: NA
DNA: TGTGCCAGCAGCTTAGGACGGGGTTCCACTGAAGCTTTCTTT
CDR3: CASSLGRGSTEAFF

J: TRBJ2-7
V: TRBV21-1
length: 16
D: NA
size: few
DNA: TGTGCCAGCAGCAAAGAGGGACAGGGGGCAACCTACGAGCAGTACTTC
CDR3: CASSKEGQGATYEQYF

J: TRBJ2-3
V: TRBV5-1
length: 12
D: NA
size: NA
DNA: TGCGCCAGCAGCGGGCCCACAGATACGCAGTATTTT
CDR3: CASSGPTDTQYF

J: TRBJ2-7
V: TRBV27
length: 14
D: TRBD1
size: NA
DNA: TGTGCCAGCAGTTACCGGACAGGTGGTTACGAGCAGTACTTC
CDR3: CASSYRTGGYEQYF

J: TRBJ2-7
V: TRBV27
length: 13
D: TRBD1
size: NA
DNA: TGTGCCAGCAGTCCCGGACAGGGAGGCGAGCAGTACTTC
CDR3: CASSPGQGGEQYF

J: TRBJ2-7
V: TRBV27
length: 14
D: TRBD2
size: NA
DNA: TGTGCCAGCAGTTTCAGCGGGGGCCCATACGAGCAGTACTTC
CDR3: CASSFSGGPYEQYF

J: TRBJ2-1
V: TRBV20-1
length: 10
D: NA
size: NA
DNA: TGCAGTGCTAGGGACAATGAGCAGTTCTTC
CDR3: CSARDNEQFF

J: TRBJ1-2
V: TRBV9
length: 13
D: TRBD1
size: NA
DNA: TGTGCCAGCAGCGTACAGGGGGGCTCCGGCTACACCTTC
CDR3: CASSVQGGSGYTF

J: TRBJ2-1
V: TRBV19
length: 14
D: TRBD2
size: NA
DNA: TGTGCCAGCCACGTGGGGGGGGCCTACAATGAGCAGTTCTTC
CDR3: CASHVGGAYNEQFF

J: TRBJ1-5
V: TRBV28
length: 14
D: NA
size: NA
DNA: TGTGCCAGCAGGACGGGACAAGATAATCAGCCCCAGCATTTT
CDR3: CASRTGQDNQPQHF

J: TRBJ2-6
V: TRBV28
length: 15
D: NA
size: NA
DNA: TGTGCCAGCAGTATGCAGGTGTCCGGGGCCAACGTCCTGACTTTC
CDR3: CASSMQVSGANVLTF

J: TRBJ1-2
V: TRBV30
length: 11
D: NA
size: few
DNA: TGTGCCTGGACCAGGAGCTATGGCTACACCTTC
CDR3: CAWTRSYGYTF

J: TRBJ1-4
V: TRBV29-1
length: 14
D: NA
size: NA
DNA: TGCAGCGTTTTCCCCAGGGATGCTAATGAAAAACTGTTTTTT
CDR3: CSVFPRDANEKLFF

J: TRBJ1-3
V: TRBV19
length: 14
D: TRBD1
size: once
DNA: TGTGCCAGTAGTATTGGACAGGGTGGAAACACCATATATTTT
CDR3: CASSIGQGGNTIYF

J: TRBJ1-2
V: TRBV2
length: 13
D: NA
size: NA
DNA: TGTGCCAGCAGTGACTCAAGATGGGTAGGCTACACCTTC
CDR3: CASSDSRWVGYTF

J: TRBJ2-2
V: TRBV19
length: 15
D: TRBD2
size: NA
DNA: TGTGCCAGTAGTAAGGCGGGAGGGAACACCGGGGAGCTGTTTTTT
CDR3: CASSKAGGNTGELFF

J: TRBJ1-2
V: TRBV29-1
length: 11
D: TRBD1
size: few
DNA: TGCAGCGCCGGGGACAGCTATGGCTACACCTTC
CDR3: CSAGDSYGYTF

J: TRBJ2-5
V: TRBV7-9
length: 12
D: NA
size: NA
DNA: TGTGCCAGCAGCCGGTCCCAAGAGACCCAGTACTTC
CDR3: CASSRSQETQYF